What follows are 5 T cell receptor beta chains derived from one specimen sequenced in a study of long-term antiretroviral therapy in people with HIV. Sequencing relied on immunoSEQ assay v3.0, run at survey level. Method: immunoSEQ multiplex PCR; TCRdb's copy keeps in-frame clones and lacks some. The sample gives about 34,000 clones, roughly 94% of which show up once; over 3.5% is in the top ten. This specimen was unsorted PBMCs, taken around 5 years after starting antiretroviral therapy. These receptors all come from a woman between 45 and 60 years old with HIV.

The rearrangement links TRBV2 to TRBJ2-7; perhaps TRBD1 as D (6 bases). This CDR3 has 13 residues. CDR1 SNHLY and CDR2 FYNNEI come from the germline V gene. Trimming removed 8 bases at V and 2 bases at J, with 13 bases between. The CDR3 is CASGQRITYEQYF. The CDR3, as DNA: TGTGCCAGCGGACAGCGAATAACCTACGAGCAGTACTTC.

V and J are TRBV19 and TRBJ1-2, with TRBD1 matching over 10 bases. Losses at the gene ends were 3 bases for V and 4 bases for J; bases not matched to a gene: 11. The CDR3 runs 17 residues. Germline CDR1 reads LNHDA; CDR2 reads SQIVND (reference sequence). The CDR3 DNA follows: TGTGCCAGTAGTATTGGGACAGGGGTCCATATCGGCTATGGCTACACCTTC. Its protein is CASSIGTGVHIGYGYTF.

This chain joins TRBV7-2 and TRBJ2-1; 10 bases line up with TRBD1. J lost 7 bases, V lost 5 bases, and 20 bases had no gene match. The CDR3 is 19 amino acids. In germline, CDR1 is SGHTA, CDR2 FQGNSA. CDR3 nucleotide sequence: TGTGCCAGCAGCGAGGGACAGGGGCGGGCTAAGTCTGTATGGAATGAGCAGTTCTTC. It codes for CASSEGQGRAKSVWNEQFF.

The V and J genes are TRBV7-8 and TRBJ2-5; maybe TRBD2 (6 bases). The CDR3 runs to 13 residues. Trimming removed 8 bases at V and 1 base at J, with 11 bases between. Germline-derived CDR1 and CDR2 are SGHVS and FQNEAQ. The CDR3 spells CASRKTSQETQYF. In nucleotides, the CDR3 is TGTGCCAGCCGAAAGACTAGCCAAGAGACCCAGTACTTC.

This chain links TRBV19 with TRBJ2-7, with unresolved D. Looked up from germline, CDR1 is LNHDA and CDR2 is SQIVND (reference sequence). This CDR3 spans 11 amino acids. V lost 4 bases, J lost 2 bases, and 3 bases lay in between. The CDR3 loop reads CASSTPYEQYF. CDR3 DNA sequence: TGTGCCAGTAGTACACCCTACGAGCAGTACTTC. The whole variable domain, filled in from reference TRBV19 and TRBJ2-7, reads DGGITQSPKYLFRKEGQNVTLSCEQNLNHDAMYWYRQDPGQGLRLIYYSQIVNDFQKGDIAEGYSVSREKKESFPLTVTSAQKNPTAFYLCASSTPYEQYFGPGTRLTVT.